The 13 T cell receptor beta chains in this list originate from one sample, sequenced in a study of CD8+CD57+ T cells in acquired aplastic anemia. Profiles of TCR beta VDJ and CDR3 were generated from a genomic DNA template. TCRdb redid the calling of the reads with MiXCR, one entry per CDR3 protein. The sample carries some 150,000 distinct CDR3 sequences, approximately 41% recorded once. Sequencing was carried out using sorted CD4+, CD8+, or CD8+CD57+ T cells (not recorded which) from PBMCs. Source of these receptors: a human donor in good health, serving as a control.

This clonotype was seen repeatedly, ten times or more. The chain uses TRBV29-1 and TRBJ2-3; D not resolved. CDR1 SQVTM and CDR2 ANQGSEA come from the germline V gene. The CDR3 length is 11 residues. V was pared by 5 bases and J by 1 base, with 4 bases between. The CDR3 loop reads CSVRRTDTQYF. The CDR3 DNA sequence: TGCAGCGTTCGTCGCACAGATACGCAGTATTTT.

This clonotype came up many times. The chain joins TRBV5-1 to TRBJ1-1, with TRBD1 identical over 8 bases. Germline CDR1 SGHRS, CDR2 YFSETQ. The CDR3 length is 14 residues. The ends lost 0 bases at V and 5 bases at J; junction bases unmatched: 3. CDR3 coding DNA: TGCGCCAGCAGCTTGGCACAGGGGGGAACTGAAGCTTTCTTT. It translates to CASSLAQGGTEAFF.

This clonotype was recorded many times. The V gene is TRBV6-1, the J gene TRBJ1-3; TRBD1 aligns across 11 bases. The CDR3 extends over 16 amino acids. Germline CDR1 is MNHNS and CDR2 is SASEGT. Trimming removed 7 bases from V and 4 bases from J; junction bases left unmatched: 9. CDR3 loop: CASTRGQGASGNTIYF. CDR3 sequence (DNA): TGTGCCAGCACCCGAGGACAGGGGGCATCGGGAAACACCATATATTTT.

This chain uses TRBV2 with TRBJ2-7; D is possibly TRBD1 (6 bases). The V end lost 4 bases, the J end lost 6 bases, and 13 bases lay between the germline ends. The CDR3 runs to 13 residues. CDR1 and CDR2 (germline): SNHLY, FYNNEI. The CDR3 region is CASSGSTGREQYF. DNA for the CDR3: TGTGCCAGCAGTGGTTCGACAGGTCGCGAGCAGTACTTC.

This chain uses TRBV27 with TRBJ1-1, with D maybe TRBD1 (5 bases). The germline gives CDR1 MNHEY, CDR2 SMNVEV (reference sequence). There are 16 residues in the CDR3. The ends were cut back, 5 bases at V and 5 bases at J, with 21 bases in the middle. The CDR3 here is CASSGLTTARMTEAFF. CDR3 DNA sequence: TGTGCCAGCAGTGGGCTCACGACAGCCAGAATGACTGAAGCTTTCTTT.

This clonotype has a count of ten or more. This chain joins TRBV20-1 and TRBJ2-1; D is possibly TRBD1 (5 bases). The CDR3 contains 15 residues. The germline gives CDR1 DFQATT, CDR2 SNEGSKA (reference sequence). Trimming removed 5 bases from V and 0 bases from J, with 14 bases in between. For the CDR3, the DNA is TGCAGTGCTCGTCGGACACCGAGCTCCTACAATGAGCAGTTCTTC. Protein product: CSARRTPSSYNEQFF.

This clonotype was observed at least ten times. The chain uses TRBV5-4 and TRBJ2-7; D is ambiguous. Germline V gene data show CDR1 as SGHNT and CDR2 as YYREEE (reference sequence). V was pared by 4 bases and J by 4 bases, with 12 bases between. The CDR3 is 13 residues long. The CDR3 sequence is CASSGQNVYEQYF. In DNA form, the CDR3 reads TGTGCCAGCAGCGGCCAAAATGTTTACGAGCAGTACTTC.

Points on this clonotype: The junction differs from germline at one of its ends, possibly a read error. V gene TRBV10-2 combines with J gene TRBJ2-7, with unresolved D. Per germline, CDR1 WSHSY and CDR2 SAAADI. The CDR3 consists of 17 residues. The CDR3 protein is CASSEPRNEQTAYEQYF. The CDR3 region has the DNA TGTGCCAGCAGTGAACCAAGGAACGAACAAACGGCCTACGAGCAGTACTTC.

This clonotype was seen ten or more times. The rearrangement links TRBV7-9 to TRBJ1-4; D possibly corresponds to TRBD1 (5 bases). The V end was cut by 5 bases, the J end by 7 bases, with 23 bases between. The CDR3 is 17 residues long. Germline V gives CDR1 SEHNR, CDR2 FQNEAQ (reference sequence). CDR3 protein: CASSPQRGQGPIEKLFF. The CDR3, as DNA: TGTGCCAGCAGCCCCCAACGCGGGCAGGGCCCAATTGAAAAACTGTTTTTT.

This clonotype appeared a few times. The CDR3 spells CAISESREQPQHF. The CDR3 DNA follows: TGTGCCATCAGTGAGTCGCGAGAACAGCCCCAGCATTTT. The V call is TRBV10-3, the J call TRBJ1-5; no clear D gene. Trimming left V 0 bases short and J 7 bases short, with 7 bases between. The CDR3 sequence is 13 residues long. The germline CDR1 and CDR2 sequences are ENHRY and SYGVKD.

This chain links TRBV19 with TRBJ2-6; 11 nucleotides line up with TRBD1. The V gene end was trimmed by 4 bases and the J gene end by 4 bases; junction bases not matched to a gene: 6. Germline V gene sequence: CDR1 LNHDA, CDR2 SQIVND (reference sequence). The CDR3 covers 17 residues. This chain's CDR3 is CASSTRDRGTGANVLTF. The DNA for the CDR3 is TGTGCCAGTAGTACCCGGGACAGGGGGACCGGGGCCAACGTCCTGACTTTC.

This clonotype was counted at least ten times. At one end the junction does not follow the germline gene, possibly because of a read error. The chain uses TRBV19 and TRBJ1-1; D possibly corresponds to TRBD1 (5 bases). CDR3 length equals 12 residues. The germline V gene has CDR1 LNHDA and CDR2 SQIVND (reference sequence). The CDR3 sequence: CASSQRGTEAFF. For the CDR3, the DNA is TGCGCCAGCAGTCAAAGGGGAACTGAAGCTTTCTTT.

The chain links TRBV19 to TRBJ1-5; 9 nucleotides line up with TRBD1. V lost 6 bases and J lost 3; bases outside the gene matches: 6. Germline-derived CDR1 and CDR2 are LNHDA and SQIVND (reference sequence). CDR3 length equals 15 residues. CDR3 sequence (DNA): TGTGCCAGTAGCCGGGACAGGGAGGTCAATCAGCCCCAGCATTTT. Its translation: CASSRDREVNQPQHF.